These 25 T cell receptor beta chains were sequenced from one sample in a study of control samples from healthy donors and cancer patients. Sequenced by immunoSEQ multiplex PCR; TCRdb stores in-frame clones only, minus some. Of more than 110,000 clones listed, just under 95% are singletons. The sequencing input was blood. These receptors all come from a man younger than 40 in good health.

The chain recombines TRBV19 with TRBJ1-1; maybe TRBD1 (5 bases). The CDR3 length is 17 residues. Per germline, CDR1 LNHDA and CDR2 SQIVND (reference sequence). The V end was cut by 7 bases, the J end by 0 bases, with 21 bases between. The CDR3: CASNNYPPQVVNTEAFF. The CDR3 nucleotides are TGTGCCAGTAATAACTACCCCCCACAGGTAGTGAACACTGAAGCTTTCTTT.

A single count supports this clone. The rearrangement joins TRBV7-9 to TRBJ2-1; 14 nucleotides align to TRBD2. From germline, CDR1 is SEHNR and CDR2 FQNEAQ (reference sequence). There are 19 residues in the CDR3. J gave up 7 bases and V 5 bases, and 16 bases lay outside the gene matches. In DNA, the CDR3 is TGTGCCAGCAGCCCCCGAACGGGACTAGCGGGAGCTGTTCAGAATGAGCAGTTCTTC. As protein: CASSPRTGLAGAVQNEQFF.

V gene TRBV6-4 combines with J gene TRBJ2-1, with 7 bases identical to TRBD2. Trimming cost V 3 bases and J 6 bases; bases outside gene matches: 2. There are 13 residues in the CDR3. Germline CDR1 and CDR2: MRHNA and SNTAGT. The DNA of the CDR3 is TGTGCCAGCAGTGAAAGGACTAGCAATGAGCAGTTCTTC. This codes for CASSERTSNEQFF.

The CDR3 bases are TGTGCCAGCAGCCAAGACCCTGCGTTTGGTAGCGGCCCCAATGAGCAGTTCTTC. It yields the protein CASSQDPAFGSGPNEQFF. The chain has TRBV4-2 and TRBJ2-1; D is perhaps TRBD2 (6 bases). The V gene lost 0 bases and the J gene lost 6 bases, with 21 bases spanning the gap. This CDR3 is 18 amino acids long. Germline V gives CDR1 LGHNA, CDR2 YNFKEQ.

J is TRBJ2-3 and V is TRBV6-4, with 12 bases identical to TRBD2. This CDR3 has 14 amino acids. Germline lookup yields CDR1 MRHNA and CDR2 SNTAGT. The ends lost 5 bases at V and 5 bases at J; junction bases unmatched: 2. CDR3: CASSRTSGIDTQYF. The CDR3 nucleotides are TGTGCCAGCAGTCGGACTAGCGGGATAGATACGCAGTATTTT.

The V call is TRBV6-5, the J call TRBJ1-5; possibly TRBD1 for D (5 bases). The ends were cut back, 5 bases at V and 2 bases at J, with 13 bases in the middle. The CDR3 consists of 15 residues. Germline values: CDR1 MNHEY, CDR2 SVGAGI. The CDR3 region has the DNA TGTGCCAGCAGTCCCCACAGGAAGGGCAATCAGCCCCAGCATTTT. Its protein product is CASSPHRKGNQPQHF.

The V gene is TRBV10-2, the J gene TRBJ2-7, with TRBD2 matching over 15 bases. CDR1 is WSHSY and CDR2 is SAAADI in the germline V gene. V lost 2 bases to trimming and J lost 6 bases; unmatched junction nucleotides: 8. The CDR3 totals 17 residues. This CDR3 is CASSEVPPGLAGGEQYF. The CDR3 DNA sequence: TGCGCCAGCAGTGAGGTGCCTCCGGGACTAGCGGGAGGCGAGCAGTACTTC.

The chain couples TRBV3-1 (or the pseudogene TRBV3-2) to TRBJ2-2; 10 bases are a match to TRBD2. In germline, CDR1 is LGHDT, CDR2 YNNKEL (reference sequence). The CDR3 has 16 residues. Trimming cost V 6 bases and J 6 bases; bases outside gene matches: 10. DNA of the CDR3: TGTGCCAGCAGTCAACAAGCGGGAGGGCTGGCCGGGGAGCTGTTTTTT. Protein: CASSQQAGGLAGELFF.

V gene TRBV7-3 combines with J gene TRBJ2-6; D is ambiguous. This CDR3 comprises 14 residues. The germline V gene has CDR1 SGHTA and CDR2 FQGTGA. V lost 4 bases, J lost 0 bases, and 4 bases lay in between. In DNA form, the CDR3 reads TGTGCCAGCAGCTACAGCTCTGGGGCCAACGTCCTGACTTTC. Its protein product is CASSYSSGANVLTF.

V usage is TRBV6-4 and J usage is TRBJ1-2; D not resolved. V was cut by 4 bases and J by 7 bases, with 22 bases left in between. The CDR3 consists of 16 residues. Germline assignment: CDR1 MRHNA and CDR2 SNTAGT. Here the CDR3 reads CASSVRITGFWSGYTF. The CDR3 DNA reads as TGTGCCAGCAGTGTCCGTATCACGGGCTTTTGGAGTGGCTACACCTTC.

The chain joins TRBV19 to TRBJ2-3; D not resolved. The CDR3 contains 15 residues. CDR1 is LNHDA, CDR2 SQIVND, per germline (reference sequence). V was trimmed by 5 bases and J by 6 bases, leaving 18 bases between them. The CDR3 nucleotides are TGTGCCAGTAGTTCACGTAGCAGCTCAGCGGATACGCAGTATTTT. Its translation is CASSSRSSSADTQYF. The full variable domain, with the rest looked up from reference TRBV19 and TRBJ2-3, is DGGITQSPKYLFRKEGQNVTLSCEQNLNHDAMYWYRQDPGQGLRLIYYSQIVNDFQKGDIAEGYSVSREKKESFPLTVTSAQKNPTAFYLCASSSRSSSADTQYFGPGTRLTVL.

The rearrangement uses TRBV12-5 and TRBJ1-5, with 7 bases identical to TRBD1. The V gene's germline CDR1 is LGHNT and CDR2 FRNRAP. The CDR3 loop spans 12 amino acids. J was trimmed by 12 bases and V by 1 base; bases with no gene match: 3. The CDR3 DNA follows: TGTGCTAGTGGTTTGGGACAGGGACTCCAGCATTTT. Encoded protein: CASGLGQGLQHF.

V gene TRBV6-6 combines with J gene TRBJ2-6, with TRBD1 matching 9 bases. The CDR3 contains 20 residues. Germline V CDR1 and CDR2: MNHNY, SVGAGI (reference sequence). Losses at the gene ends were 5 bases for V and 3 bases for J; bases not matched to a gene: 17. DNA of the CDR3: TGTGCCAGCAGTCAAAGGCCGGGACAGGGCAAGAGTAGTGGGGCCAACGTCCTGACTTTC. The encoded protein is CASSQRPGQGKSSGANVLTF.

The chain joins TRBV14 to TRBJ2-1; D might be TRBD2 (5 bases). Per the germline V gene, CDR1 is SGHDN and CDR2 is FVKESK. The CDR3 has 16 amino acids. Trimming shortened V by 0 bases and J by 4 bases, and 13 bases separated the two germline ends. DNA of the CDR3: TGTGCCAGCAGCCAAGAGCGGGCCATTAAATACAATGAGCAGTTCTTC. The encoded protein is CASSQERAIKYNEQFF. Full variable domain (missing parts from reference TRBV14 and TRBJ2-1): EAGVTQFPSHSVIEKGQTVTLRCDPISGHDNLYWYRRVMGKEIKFLLHFVKESKQDESGMPNNRFLAERTGGTYSTLKVQPAELEDSGVYFCASSQERAIKYNEQFFGPGTRLTVL.

This chain uses TRBV27 with TRBJ1-4; 7 nucleotides match TRBD1. Germline lookup yields CDR1 MNHEY and CDR2 SMNVEV (reference sequence). CDR3 length: 17 residues. V gave up 4 bases and J gave up 3 bases; unmatched junction bases: 11. CDR3: CASSSTGRGGANEKLFF. The CDR3 coding sequence is TGTGCCAGCAGTTCGACAGGGAGGGGGGGGGCTAATGAAAAACTGTTTTTT.

The table lists this clone with a count of one. The rearrangement links TRBV28 to TRBJ1-1; D perhaps matches TRBD1 (5 bases). The CDR3 covers 13 residues. The germline V and J ends were trimmed by 3 bases and 6 bases, with 11 bases remaining between them. Germline CDR1 MDHEN, CDR2 SYDVKM. The CDR3 protein is CASSLGVLAEAFF. The DNA of the CDR3 is TGTGCCAGCAGTTTGGGGGTCTTGGCTGAAGCTTTCTTT.

This clone was seen only once. The rearrangement links TRBV3-1 (or the pseudogene TRBV3-2) to TRBJ2-5; the D gene is possibly TRBD2 (5 bases). In germline, CDR1 is LGHDT, CDR2 YNNKEL (reference sequence). The length of the CDR3 is 16 residues. Trimming took 0 bases from V and 1 from J, leaving 12 bases between them. The CDR3 spells CASSQDFTGTQETQYF. DNA for the CDR3: TGTGCCAGCAGCCAAGATTTTACGGGAACCCAAGAGACCCAGTACTTC.

The V call is TRBV27, the J call TRBJ1-4; D possibly corresponds to TRBD1 (5 bases). The germline gives CDR1 MNHEY, CDR2 SMNVEV (reference sequence). CDR3 length: 17 residues. The V and J ends lost 0 bases and 8 bases respectively, with 19 bases between them. The DNA of the CDR3 is TGTGCCAGCAGTTTATCTCCAGCGGGGGGTGCGAGCGAAAAACTGTTTTTT. It codes for CASSLSPAGGASEKLFF.

This chain links TRBV30 with TRBJ2-7; D may be TRBD1 (6 bases). The CDR3 consists of 14 residues. The V end lost 5 bases, the J end lost 0 bases, and 14 bases lay between the germline ends. Germline CDR1 GTSNPN, CDR2 SVGIG (reference sequence). The CDR3 region has the DNA TGTGCCTGGCCGAACAGGGAGAGCTCCTACGAGCAGTACTTC. This sequence encodes CAWPNRESSYEQYF.

The V and J genes are TRBV30 and TRBJ2-1; 8 bases match TRBD1. Germline V gives CDR1 GTSNPN, CDR2 SVGIG (reference sequence). CDR3 length: 13 amino acids. The V gene end was trimmed by 4 bases and the J gene end by 7 bases; junction bases not matched to a gene: 6. The CDR3 sequence: CAWTVDRGNEQFF. The CDR3 region has the DNA TGTGCCTGGACCGTAGACAGGGGAAATGAGCAGTTCTTC.

The chain employs TRBV6-5 and TRBJ2-3; TRBD2 matches 8 bases. J lost 6 bases, V lost 4 bases, and 9 bases had no gene match. The CDR3 runs to 15 residues. From germline, CDR1 is MNHEY and CDR2 SVGAGI. The CDR3 protein is CASSSAAGVADTQYF. The CDR3 DNA reads as TGTGCCAGCAGTTCCGCAGCGGGAGTAGCCGATACGCAGTATTTT.

This chain links TRBV20-1 with TRBJ2-4; D ambiguous. This CDR3 spans 10 amino acids. CDR1 is DFQATT and CDR2 is SNEGSKA in the germline V gene (reference sequence). The germline V and J ends were trimmed by 6 bases and 4 bases, with 4 bases remaining between them. The CDR3 loop reads CSAPKNIQYF. In nucleotides, the CDR3 is TGCAGTGCCCCAAAAAACATTCAGTACTTC.

This clone was recorded at least ten times. The chain uses TRBV6-4 and TRBJ2-3; 7 nucleotides agree with TRBD2. This CDR3 region has 15 residues. CDR1 and CDR2 (germline): MRHNA, SNTAGT. J was trimmed by 3 bases and V by 4 bases; bases with no gene match: 7. The CDR3 nucleotides read TGTGCCAGCAGTGTCGGCCTAGCGGCTACAGATACGCAGTATTTT. Its translation is CASSVGLAATDTQYF.

This chain joins TRBV28 and TRBJ2-7; 10 positions match TRBD2. Germline lookup yields CDR1 MDHEN and CDR2 SYDVKM. The CDR3 covers 15 residues. J gave up 2 bases and V 4 bases, and 5 bases lay outside the gene matches. In nucleotides, the CDR3 is TGTGCCAGCAGTTCCCAGCGGGAGGGGGCCTACGAGCAGTACTTC. This encodes CASSSQREGAYEQYF.

The gene calls are TRBV27 and TRBJ2-1; TRBD2 agrees at 9 bases. The CDR3 is 15 amino acids. V was pared by 8 bases and J by 6 bases, with 11 bases of the junction left unmatched. Germline-derived CDR1 and CDR2 are MNHEY and SMNVEV (reference sequence). The CDR3 nucleotides are TGTGCCAGCGCGAGGGCGGGAGGGCCGCTCAATGAGCAGTTCTTC. It codes for CASARAGGPLNEQFF.